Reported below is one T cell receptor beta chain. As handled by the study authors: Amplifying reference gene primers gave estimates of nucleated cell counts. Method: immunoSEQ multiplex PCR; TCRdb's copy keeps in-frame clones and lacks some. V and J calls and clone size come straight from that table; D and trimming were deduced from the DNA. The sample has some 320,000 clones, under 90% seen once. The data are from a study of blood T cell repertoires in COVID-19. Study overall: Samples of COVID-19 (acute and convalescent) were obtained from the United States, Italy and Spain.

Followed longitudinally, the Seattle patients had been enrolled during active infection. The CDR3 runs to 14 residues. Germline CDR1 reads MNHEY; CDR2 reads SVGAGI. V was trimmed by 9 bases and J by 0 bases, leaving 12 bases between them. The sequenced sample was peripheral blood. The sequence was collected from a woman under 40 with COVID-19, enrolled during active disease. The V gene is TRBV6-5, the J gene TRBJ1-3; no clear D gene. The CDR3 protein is CASEPRSSGNTIYF. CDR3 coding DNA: TGTGCCAGTGAGCCACGTAGCTCTGGAAACACCATATATTTT.